This T cell receptor (beta chain) is drawn from a study of blood T cell repertoires in COVID-19. Only in-frame clones appear in the TCRdb table, and some are missing; sequencing was by immunoSEQ multiplex PCR. The sample carries around 180,000 clones, about 84% recorded once. The sequenced sample consisted of PBMCs or T cells enriched from blood (not recorded which). This TCR came from a man aged 50-59 years who had recovered from COVID-19.

This chain's CDR3 is CAWMRNEQFF. The CDR3 DNA follows: TGTGCCTGGATGCGTAATGAGCAGTTCTTC. This chain joins TRBV30 and TRBJ2-1; no firm D call. The CDR3 is made up of 10 amino acids. The germline V and J ends were trimmed by 4 bases and 7 bases, with 5 bases remaining between them. Looked up from germline, CDR1 is GTSNPN and CDR2 is SVGIG (reference sequence).